This TCR beta chain was documented in a study of identifying expanded T cells in peripheral blood (dated by TCRdb to the late 2010s). In the study overall: Technical replicates were generated by sequencing separate aliquots of the same genomic DNA pool, and four replicates were compared pairwise.

This clone was seen only once. Its antigen is not yet known. Base quality data are lacking; no much larger clone is found one base away. Results the study describes overall, beyond this receptor: For all healthy donors, the variance in clone template counts between roughly 2-week samples rose significantly as total template count increased. Across all healthy-donor time intervals, the beta-binomial model significantly cut both the number of clones called differentially abundant and the false-positive rate. Between technical replicates the binomial model flagged around 1.2 differentially abundant clones, whereas over about two weeks the binomial model flagged about 15 and over approximately four weeks around 20. The authors expected that biological variance in healthy repertoires might rise further over much longer intervals, such as months to years.

No immune events such as infections were documented for the healthy donors during the collection period. To calibrate time-dependent variance in a beta-binomial model of T-cell clone differential abundance, blood repertoires from healthy donors were used as a training cohort. The training cohort included around 10 healthy donors, of whom 3 were female and 7 were male. The donors were between roughly 29 and 64 years old, with an average age of roughly 43 years. Obtained from a commercial supplier, whole blood was collected from each healthy donor at three time points set two weeks apart. Genomic DNA was extracted from unsorted whole blood for immunosequencing. TCRbeta CDR3 regions were profiled by bias-controlled multiplex PCR amplification of genomic DNA with the immunoSEQ Assay. Under the source paper's analysis protocol: The absolute abundance of each unique TCRbeta CDR3 region was quantified after sequences were collapsed and filtered. Differential abundance was tested with two models: a binomial (Fisher-equivalent) model and a beta-binomial model that adds time-dependent variance fitted from healthy donors. Clones with fewer than 5 combined templates were removed, and differential abundance was called for clones with a Benjamini-Hochberg FDR below 0.01. In the beta-binomial model, variance was expressed as a function of the total template count across the two samples, in the form v = (b*log(k)+a)^2. TCRdb retrieved this table from immuneACCESS and kept in-frame rearrangements only. Not all clones are present; in checked studies, unresolved V genes account for under half, and no reason is known for the remainder. Clone size and the V and J calls come from that table; the DNA yielded D and trimming. The sample table shows more than 65,000 clones, and approximately 91% are seen once. The ten biggest clones cover 2.5% to 3.5% of the sample.

CDR1 and CDR2, looked up from the germline V gene (reference sequence), are LNHNV and YYDKDF. The V end loses 3 bases and the J end loses 7 bases, and a stretch of 12 bases separates them. From cysteine to phenylalanine, the CDR3 is 14 amino acids long. Only CDR3 DNA is held: 42 bases, read in frame from base 1. This receptor was taken from a person between 18 and 69 years old in good health. The specimen sequenced was blood. The V and J segments used are TRBV15 and TRBJ2-2, and TRBD2 may be the D gene, going by 5 matching bases. The CDR3 protein sequence reads: CATSSRQGSGELFF. At the DNA level, the sequence is TGTGCCACCAGCAGTCGTCAAGGGAGCGGGGAGCTGTTTTTT.